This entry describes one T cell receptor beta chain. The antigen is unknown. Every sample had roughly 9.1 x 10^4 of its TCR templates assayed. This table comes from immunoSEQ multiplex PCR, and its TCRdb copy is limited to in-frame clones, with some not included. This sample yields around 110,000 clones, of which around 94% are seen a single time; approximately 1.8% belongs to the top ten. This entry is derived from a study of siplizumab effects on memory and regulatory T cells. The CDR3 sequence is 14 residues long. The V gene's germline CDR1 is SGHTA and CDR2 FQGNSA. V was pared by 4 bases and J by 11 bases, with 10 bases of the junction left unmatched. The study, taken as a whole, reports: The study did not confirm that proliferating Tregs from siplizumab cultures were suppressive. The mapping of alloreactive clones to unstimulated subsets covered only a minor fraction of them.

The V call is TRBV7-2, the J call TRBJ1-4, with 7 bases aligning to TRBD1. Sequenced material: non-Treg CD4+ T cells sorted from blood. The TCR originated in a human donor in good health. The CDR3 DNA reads TGTGCCAGCAGCTCCGCCCAGGGGGTATTTAAACTGTTTTTT. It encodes CASSSAQGVFKLFF.